The sequence of this T cell receptor (beta chain) was determined in a study of early T cells in non-severe SARS-CoV-2 infection. Study context: Unsorted whole-blood RNA was sequenced in bulk, leaving chains unpaired.

Study outcomes and limitations: A preference for anti-spike CD8 responses marked VDJdb matching, which missed private and CD4 specificities.

The protocol attached unique molecular identifiers to individual cDNA molecules. Each CDR3 protein is one row after TCRdb ran MiXCR on the 5' RACE reads. Of about 100,000 distinct CDR3 sequences in the sample, 8.5% to 14% were seen once. This clonotype was detected many times. Its antigen is currently unknown. The germline V gene has CDR1 SGHAT and CDR2 FQNNGV. V was clipped by 5 bases and J by 7 bases, with 15 bases between them. The CDR3 has 13 amino acids. The clonotype originates from an adult who was a healthcare worker with PCR-confirmed SARS-CoV-2 infection or an uninfected control (not recorded which). This rearrangement joins TRBV11-2 to TRBJ2-7; the D call may be TRBD1 or TRBD2 (6 bases each). Sequences were obtained from whole blood. The CDR3 loop is CASSLGQGREQYF. For the CDR3, the DNA is TGTGCCAGCAGCCTGGGGCAGGGGAGGGAGCAGTACTTC.